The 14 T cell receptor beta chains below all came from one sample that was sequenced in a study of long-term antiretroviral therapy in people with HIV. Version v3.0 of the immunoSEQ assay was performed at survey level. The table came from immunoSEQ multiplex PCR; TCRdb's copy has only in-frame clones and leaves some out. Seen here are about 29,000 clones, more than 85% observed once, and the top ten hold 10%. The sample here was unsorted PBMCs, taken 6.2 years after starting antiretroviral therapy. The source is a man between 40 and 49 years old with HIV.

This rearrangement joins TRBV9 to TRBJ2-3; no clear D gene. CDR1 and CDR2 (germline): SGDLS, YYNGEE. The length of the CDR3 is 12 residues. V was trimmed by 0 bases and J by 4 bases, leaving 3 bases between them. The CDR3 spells CASSVESDTQYF. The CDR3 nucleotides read TGTGCCAGCAGCGTAGAGTCAGATACGCAGTATTTT.

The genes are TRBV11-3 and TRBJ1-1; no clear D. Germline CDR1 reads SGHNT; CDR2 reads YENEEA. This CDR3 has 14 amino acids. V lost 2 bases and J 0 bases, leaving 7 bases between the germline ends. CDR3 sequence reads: CASSLNSVNTEAFF. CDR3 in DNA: TGTGCCAGCAGCTTAAACTCGGTGAACACTGAAGCTTTCTTT. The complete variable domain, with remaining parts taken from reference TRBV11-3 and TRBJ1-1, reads EAGVVQSPRYKIIEKKQPVAFWCNPISGHNTLYWYLQNLGQGPELLIRYENEEAVDDSQLPKDRFSAERLKGVDSTLKIQPAELGDSAVYLCASSLNSVNTEAFFGQGTRLTVV.

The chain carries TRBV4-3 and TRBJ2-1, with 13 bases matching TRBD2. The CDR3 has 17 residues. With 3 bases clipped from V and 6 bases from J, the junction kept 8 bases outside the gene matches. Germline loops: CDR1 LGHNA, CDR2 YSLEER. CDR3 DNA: TGCGCCAGCAGCCAGGAAGGGACTAGCGGGATCGGCAATGAGCAGTTCTTC. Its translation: CASSQEGTSGIGNEQFF.

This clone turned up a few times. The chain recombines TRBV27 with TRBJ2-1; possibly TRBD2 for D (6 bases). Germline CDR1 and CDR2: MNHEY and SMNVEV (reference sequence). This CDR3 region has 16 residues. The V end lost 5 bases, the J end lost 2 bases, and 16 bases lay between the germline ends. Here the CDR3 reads CASSPGTSPPYNEQFF. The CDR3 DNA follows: TGTGCCAGCAGTCCCGGGACTTCACCCCCCTACAATGAGCAGTTCTTC.

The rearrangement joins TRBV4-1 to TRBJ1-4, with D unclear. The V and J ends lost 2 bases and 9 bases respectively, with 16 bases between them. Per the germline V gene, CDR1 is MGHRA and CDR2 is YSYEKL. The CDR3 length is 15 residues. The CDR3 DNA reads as TGCGCCAGCAGCCAACTCGACGGCGATAGGCAAAAACTGTTTTTT. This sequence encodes CASSQLDGDRQKLFF.

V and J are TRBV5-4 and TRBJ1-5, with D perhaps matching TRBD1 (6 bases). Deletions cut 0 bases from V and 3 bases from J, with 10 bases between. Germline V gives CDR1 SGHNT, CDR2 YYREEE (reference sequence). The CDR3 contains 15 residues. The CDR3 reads CASSLGTGNNQPQHF. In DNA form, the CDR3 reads TGTGCCAGCAGCTTGGGAACAGGGAACAATCAGCCCCAGCATTTT.

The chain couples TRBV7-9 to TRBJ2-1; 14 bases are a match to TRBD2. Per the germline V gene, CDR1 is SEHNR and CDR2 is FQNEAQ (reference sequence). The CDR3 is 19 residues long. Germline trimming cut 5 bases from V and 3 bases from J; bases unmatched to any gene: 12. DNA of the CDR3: TGTGCCAGCAGCACCGGGACTAGCGGGAGCCTGACCTACTACAATGAGCAGTTCTTC. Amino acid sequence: CASSTGTSGSLTYYNEQFF.

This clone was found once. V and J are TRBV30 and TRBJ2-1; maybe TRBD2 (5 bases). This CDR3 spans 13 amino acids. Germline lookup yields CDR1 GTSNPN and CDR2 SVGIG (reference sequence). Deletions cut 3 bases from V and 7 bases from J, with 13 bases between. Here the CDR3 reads CAWRAVPGNEQFF. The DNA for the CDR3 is TGTGCCTGGAGAGCGGTCCCGGGGAATGAGCAGTTCTTC.

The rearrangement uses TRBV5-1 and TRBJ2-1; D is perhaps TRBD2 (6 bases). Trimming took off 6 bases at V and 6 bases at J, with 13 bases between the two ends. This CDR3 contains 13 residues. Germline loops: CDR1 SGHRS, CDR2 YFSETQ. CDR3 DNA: TGCGCCAGCATGGGGCTAGCGCGCAATGAGCAGTTCTTC. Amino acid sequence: CASMGLARNEQFF.

In DNA form, the CDR3 reads TGTGCCAGCAGCGTAGCTAGCTCCTACAATGAGCAGTTCTTC. Protein product: CASSVASSYNEQFF. V is TRBV9 and J is TRBJ2-1; D unresolved. This CDR3 has 14 amino acids. V lost 0 bases, J lost 0 bases, and 4 bases lay in between. Germline values: CDR1 SGDLS, CDR2 YYNGEE.

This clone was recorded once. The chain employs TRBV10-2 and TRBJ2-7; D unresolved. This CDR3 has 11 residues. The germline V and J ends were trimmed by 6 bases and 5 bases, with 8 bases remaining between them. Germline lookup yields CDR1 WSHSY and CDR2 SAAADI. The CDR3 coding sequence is TGCGCCAGCAGCCCAGACCACGAGCAGTACTTC. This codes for CASSPDHEQYF.

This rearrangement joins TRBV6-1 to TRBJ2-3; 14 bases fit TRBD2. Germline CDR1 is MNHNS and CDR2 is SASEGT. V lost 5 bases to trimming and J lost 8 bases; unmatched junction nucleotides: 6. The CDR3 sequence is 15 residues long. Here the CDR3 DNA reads TGTGCCAGCAGTTCGACTAGCGGGGGGGCTCGTACGCAGTATTTT. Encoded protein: CASSSTSGGARTQYF.

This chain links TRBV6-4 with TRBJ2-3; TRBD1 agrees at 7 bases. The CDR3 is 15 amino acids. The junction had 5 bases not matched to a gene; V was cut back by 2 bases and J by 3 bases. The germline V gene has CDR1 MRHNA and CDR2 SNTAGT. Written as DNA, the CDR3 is TGTGCCAGCAGTGACGAGGCAGGGGGAACAGATACGCAGTATTTT. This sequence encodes CASSDEAGGTDTQYF.

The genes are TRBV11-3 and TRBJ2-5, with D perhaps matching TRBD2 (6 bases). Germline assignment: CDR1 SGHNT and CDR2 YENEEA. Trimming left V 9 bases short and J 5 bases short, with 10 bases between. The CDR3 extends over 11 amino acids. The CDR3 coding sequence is TGTGCCAGGCGGGATTCCGAGACCCAGTACTTC. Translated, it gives CARRDSETQYF.